This entry describes one T cell receptor (beta chain). The CDR3 is made up of 15 amino acids. The germline V gene encodes CDR1 KGHSH and CDR2 LQKENI. V gave up 6 bases and J gave up 8 bases, with 19 bases separating them. TCRdb's table, derived via immunoSEQ multiplex PCR, lists solely in-frame clones and lacks some. The table records 15,000 to 20,000 clones, more than 75% of them present only once. The data originate from a study of technical replicates of blood from a handful of donors. Sequencing input: PBMCs. The rearrangement links TRBV18 to TRBJ1-4; D is unresolved. The TCR originated in a human donor in good health. CDR3 coding DNA: TGTGCCAGCTCCCGGGAAGAAGTGATGGGAGAAAAACTGTTTTTT. Translation: CASSREEVMGEKLFF.